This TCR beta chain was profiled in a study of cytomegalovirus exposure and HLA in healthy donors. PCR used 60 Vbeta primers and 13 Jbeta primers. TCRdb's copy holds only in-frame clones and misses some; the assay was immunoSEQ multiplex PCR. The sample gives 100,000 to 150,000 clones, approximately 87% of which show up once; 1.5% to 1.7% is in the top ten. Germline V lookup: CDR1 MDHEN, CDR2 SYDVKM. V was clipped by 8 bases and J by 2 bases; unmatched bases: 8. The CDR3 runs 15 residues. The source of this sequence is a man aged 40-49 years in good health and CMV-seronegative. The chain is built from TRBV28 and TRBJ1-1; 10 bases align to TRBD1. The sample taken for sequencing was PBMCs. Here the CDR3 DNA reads TGTGCCAGCTTACCCTGGACAGGGGGAAACACTGAAGCTTTCTTT. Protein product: CASLPWTGGNTEAFF.